This TCR beta chain was sequenced during a study of blood T cell repertoires in COVID-19. There are 13 residues in the CDR3. Germline-derived CDR1 and CDR2 are SGHTA and FQGTGA. The V segment lost 6 bases and the J segment 6 bases; nucleotides outside the gene matches: 7. This table comes from immunoSEQ multiplex PCR, and its TCRdb copy is limited to in-frame clones, with some not included. The sample lists 97,000 or so clones; around 87% were seen once. The sequence was obtained from a woman aged 50 to 60 with COVID-19, enrolled during active disease. This chain links TRBV7-3 with TRBJ2-7; 8 nucleotides agree with TRBD2. Sequenced sample: peripheral blood. CDR3 sequence reads: CASRPTGGLEQYF. The CDR3, as DNA: TGTGCCAGCAGACCTACGGGGGGGCTCGAGCAGTACTTC.